The T cell receptor (beta chain) under discussion was sequenced for a study of blood T cells in healthy people across ages. Concerning this clonotype: Its antigen is currently unknown.

Points from the study as a whole: Shifts in expanded clonotypes may have been confounded by donor CMV status, which was unknown. It was held that diversity estimates obtained from one million T cells represented underestimates.

Then a second PCR, running roughly 7 to 11 cycles, was carried out with a sample-barcoded 5' primer and a J-beta primer mix. Sequencing yielded, for each sample, at least 2.5 million paired-end reads carrying CDR3. TCRdb re-analysed the 5' RACE reads in MiXCR, keeping a single row per CDR3 protein. The sample has roughly 1,800,000 distinct CDR3 sequences; around half are singletons. Trimming left V 4 bases short and J 3 bases short, with 16 bases between. CDR1 is MNHEY, CDR2 SMNVEV, per germline (reference sequence). The CDR3 is made up of 15 amino acids. Input material: blood. The TCR originated in a woman aged 40 to 49 in good health. This chain joins TRBV27 and TRBJ2-7; TRBD2 might be the D (7 bases). Here the CDR3 reads CASSYQGGGIYEQYF. DNA of the CDR3: TGTGCCAGCAGTTACCAGGGAGGGGGGATCTACGAGCAGTACTTC.